The next 30 T cell receptor beta chains were all read from a single sample in a study of cytomegalovirus exposure and HLA in healthy donors. 60 Vbeta and 13 Jbeta primers were used in PCR. TCRdb's table, derived via immunoSEQ multiplex PCR, lists solely in-frame clones and lacks some. The sample contains over 150,000 clones, roughly 80% of which appear only once. The sequenced material came from PBMCs. These receptors all stem from a man aged 35-49 years in good health and CMV-seronegative.

The chain joins TRBV7-9 to TRBJ2-2; possibly TRBD2 for D (5 bases). CDR1 SEHNR and CDR2 FQNEAQ come from the germline V gene (reference sequence). The V and J ends lost 1 base and 7 bases respectively, with 10 bases between them. The CDR3 is 14 residues long. The chain's CDR3 is CASSLGGGRGELFF. CDR3 DNA: TGTGCCAGCAGCTTAGGAGGCGGGCGCGGGGAGCTGTTTTTT.

The chain links TRBV6-1 to TRBJ1-2; 9 bases line up with TRBD1. The germline gives CDR1 MNHNS, CDR2 SASEGT. The CDR3 runs 15 residues. J was trimmed by 6 bases and V by 1 base; bases with no gene match: 6. The CDR3 nucleotides are TGTGCCAGCAGTGAAGGGGACAGGGTGAGCGATGGCTACACCTTC. This gives the protein CASSEGDRVSDGYTF.

CDR3 coding DNA: TGCGCCAGCAGCTGGTCGGAGCGGGGGGGCCGCTACGAGCAGTACTTC. It yields the protein CASSWSERGGRYEQYF. V and J are TRBV5-1 and TRBJ2-7; 10 bases agree with TRBD2. CDR1 is SGHRS and CDR2 is YFSETQ in the germline V gene. The CDR3 consists of 16 residues. Germline trimming cut 3 bases from V and 3 bases from J; bases unmatched to any gene: 9. Full variable domain (remainder filled in from reference TRBV5-1 and TRBJ2-7): KAGVTQTPRYLIKTRGQQVTLSCSPISGHRSVSWYQQTPGQGLQFLFEYFSETQRNKGNFPGRFSGRQFSNSRSEMNVSTLELGDSALYLCASSWSERGGRYEQYFGPGTRLTVT.

This clone has a single count. This chain connects TRBV15 to TRBJ2-3, with 10 bases aligning to TRBD2. Germline CDR1 is LNHNV and CDR2 is YYDKDF (reference sequence). The length of the CDR3 is 16 residues. With 1 base clipped from V and 5 bases from J, the junction kept 6 bases outside the gene matches. The DNA of the CDR3 is TGTGCCACCAGCAGAGGCACTAGCGGGGTTATAGATACGCAGTATTTT. It is translated as CATSRGTSGVIDTQYF.

In this sample, this clone turned up once. The chain employs TRBV10-3 and TRBJ2-3, with no clear D. The V gene lost 5 bases and the J gene lost 3 bases, with 12 bases spanning the gap. The CDR3 totals 14 residues. Germline V CDR1 and CDR2: ENHRY, SYGVKD. The CDR3 protein is CAISFPLNTDTQYF. CDR3 DNA: TGTGCCATCAGTTTCCCACTGAATACAGATACGCAGTATTTT.

V and J are TRBV4-2 and TRBJ1-1, with D tentatively TRBD1 (6 bases). Germline V gene data show CDR1 as LGHNA and CDR2 as YNFKEQ. Deletions cut 0 bases from V and 6 bases from J, with 11 bases between. CDR3 size: 14 residues. This CDR3 reads CASSQDNGQPEAFF. The CDR3 bases are TGTGCCAGCAGCCAAGATAACGGACAGCCTGAAGCTTTCTTT.

The chain links TRBV5-1 to TRBJ2-3; a weak D match, TRBD2 (6 bases). The ends were cut back, 0 bases at V and 1 base at J, with 9 bases in the middle. Germline CDR1 is SGHRS and CDR2 is YFSETQ. The CDR3 spans 15 residues. The CDR3 DNA reads as TGCGCCAGCAGCTTGGGACTAGGTGGCACAGATACGCAGTATTTT. This encodes CASSLGLGGTDTQYF.

J is TRBJ2-1 and V is TRBV27; 8 positions agree with TRBD1. The CDR3 covers 15 residues. In germline, CDR1 is MNHEY, CDR2 SMNVEV (reference sequence). J gave up 5 bases and V 6 bases, and 9 bases lay outside the gene matches. CDR3 DNA: TGTGCCAGCAGCCTCAGGGGGCTCCCCCACAATGAGCAGTTCTTC. Translated, it gives CASSLRGLPHNEQFF.

This clone was seen only a few times. V is TRBV5-8 and J is TRBJ1-6, with 9 bases that match TRBD1. V gave up 5 bases and J gave up 7 bases; unmatched junction bases: 7. The length of the CDR3 is 15 residues. Germline V gene data show CDR1 as SGHTS and CDR2 as YDEGEE. Here the CDR3 DNA reads TGTGCCAGCAGTTCCAGACAGGGGGTAAATTCACCCCTCCACTTT. It translates to CASSSRQGVNSPLHF.

This chain links TRBV11-2 with TRBJ1-1; a possible D gene is TRBD1 (6 bases). Germline assignment: CDR1 SGHAT and CDR2 FQNNGV. Trimming removed 2 bases at V and 0 bases at J, with 7 bases between. This CDR3 has 14 amino acids. The CDR3 here is CASSLQGMNTEAFF. DNA of the CDR3: TGTGCCAGCAGCTTACAGGGGATGAACACTGAAGCTTTCTTT.

This clone was picked up a small number of times. CDR3 coding DNA: TGTGCCTGGACTAGGACAGGGAGCGGCTACACCTTC. Amino acids: CAWTRTGSGYTF. The chain uses TRBV30 and TRBJ1-2, with 8 bases fitting TRBD1. There are 12 residues in the CDR3. Looked up from germline, CDR1 is GTSNPN and CDR2 is SVGIG (reference sequence). Unmatched junction bases numbered 6, after V lost 4 bases and J lost 8 bases. The variable domain in full, completed from reference TRBV30 and TRBJ1-2, reads SQTIHQWPATLVQPVGSPLSLECTVEGTSNPNLYWYRQAAGRGLQLLFYSVGIGQISSEVPQNLSASRPQDRQFILSSKKLLLSDSGFYLCAWTRTGSGYTFGSGTRLTVV.

In its sample, this clone was seen a few times. This chain uses TRBV18 with TRBJ2-7, with 10 bases identical to TRBD2. Germline-derived CDR1 and CDR2 are KGHSH and LQKENI. The V segment lost 2 bases and the J segment 1 base; nucleotides outside the gene matches: 2. The CDR3 is made up of 15 amino acids. This CDR3 reads CASSPSAGGSYEQYF. DNA of the CDR3: TGTGCCAGCTCACCATCAGCGGGGGGGTCCTACGAGCAGTACTTC. Full variable domain (rest looked up from reference TRBV18 and TRBJ2-7): NAGVMQNPRHLVRRRGQEARLRCSPMKGHSHVYWYRQLPEEGLKFMVYLQKENIIDESGMPKERFSAEFPKEGPSILRIQQVVRGDSAAYFCASSPSAGGSYEQYFGPGTRLTVT.

This clone was observed a few times. The chain has TRBV18 and TRBJ2-7, with TRBD1 identical over 9 bases. The germline CDR1 and CDR2 sequences are KGHSH and LQKENI. This CDR3 is 13 amino acids long. J lost 7 bases, V lost 6 bases, and 7 bases had no gene match. In nucleotides, the CDR3 is TGTGCCAGCTCGCCCGCGGGACAGGGTGAGCAGTACTTC. Protein sequence: CASSPAGQGEQYF.

This clone was found once. The CDR3 bases are TGTGCCAGCAGCCCCGGGACTGGCGGGGCCAACGTCCTGACTTTC. Translating gives CASSPGTGGANVLTF. The J gene is TRBJ2-6, the V gene TRBV7-3; perhaps TRBD2 as D (6 bases). Germline V CDR1 and CDR2: SGHTA, FQGTGA. This CDR3 comprises 15 residues. Trimming took 5 bases from V and 4 from J, leaving 12 bases between them.

The chain combines TRBV5-1 with TRBJ2-1, with a tentative D call TRBD2 (8 bases). The CDR3 is made up of 16 amino acids. Germline V CDR1 and CDR2: SGHRS, YFSETQ. The V end lost 4 bases, the J end lost 10 bases, and 24 bases lay between the germline ends. CDR3 sequence (DNA): TGCGCCAGCAGCACGGGGGGGGCAGGGGGATCGGGGGAGCAGTTCTTC. Translated, it gives CASSTGGAGGSGEQFF.

The chain links TRBV4-1 to TRBJ1-1, with 10 bases aligning to TRBD1. The germline V gene has CDR1 MGHRA and CDR2 YSYEKL. This CDR3 region has 17 residues. V was pared by 2 bases and J by 10 bases, with 16 bases of the junction left unmatched. This chain's CDR3 is CASSQQYPPRDRGTAFF. DNA for the CDR3: TGCGCCAGCAGCCAACAGTACCCCCCCCGGGACAGGGGAACAGCTTTCTTT.

The V gene is TRBV12-5, the J gene TRBJ1-6; TRBD1 aligns across 11 bases. Per the germline V gene, CDR1 is LGHNT and CDR2 is FRNRAP. V was clipped by 4 bases and J by 9 bases; unmatched bases: 5. The CDR3 is 15 amino acids. This chain's CDR3 is CASGWMGQGGSPLHF. DNA of the CDR3: TGTGCTAGTGGTTGGATGGGACAGGGGGGTTCACCCCTCCACTTT.

The table lists this clone with a few counts. The genes are TRBV30 and TRBJ1-5; no clear D gene. Looked up from germline, CDR1 is GTSNPN and CDR2 is SVGIG (reference sequence). V was shortened by 0 bases and J by 2 bases, with 8 bases between the two germline ends. The CDR3 is 14 amino acids. The CDR3 loop is CAWSVRGGNQPQHF. The CDR3 DNA sequence: TGTGCCTGGAGTGTACGCGGGGGCAATCAGCCCCAGCATTTT. The whole variable domain, remainder taken from reference TRBV30 and TRBJ1-5, is SQTIHQWPATLVQPVGSPLSLECTVEGTSNPNLYWYRQAAGRGLQLLFYSVGIGQISSEVPQNLSASRPQDRQFILSSKKLLLSDSGFYLCAWSVRGGNQPQHFGDGTRLSIL.

The chain has TRBV5-1 and TRBJ1-1, with D maybe TRBD1 (6 bases). There are 16 residues in the CDR3. The germline gives CDR1 SGHRS, CDR2 YFSETQ. The V end was cut by 0 bases, the J end by 1 base, with 13 bases between. The CDR3 DNA is TGCGCCAGCAGCTTGGAGGGGGGGCTGGGGAACACTGAAGCTTTCTTT. Translated, it gives CASSLEGGLGNTEAFF.

This clone is judged medium-sized. The chain combines TRBV4-1 with TRBJ2-5; TRBD2 might be the D (5 bases). The ends were cut back, 4 bases at V and 5 bases at J, with 11 bases in the middle. Germline CDR1 MGHRA, CDR2 YSYEKL. CDR3 size: 13 residues. This chain's CDR3 is CASSPPGVETQYF. The CDR3 nucleotides read TGCGCCAGCAGCCCCCCCGGGGTGGAGACCCAGTACTTC.

The chain employs TRBV7-8 and TRBJ2-7, with 7 bases aligning to TRBD1. Trimming at V came to 5 bases and at J to 0 bases, leaving 4 bases not matched to a gene. CDR1 and CDR2 from the germline V gene are SGHVS and FQNEAQ. There are 14 residues in the CDR3. This chain's CDR3 is CASSQDRLSYEQYF. CDR3 sequence (DNA): TGTGCCAGCAGCCAGGACAGGCTCTCCTACGAGCAGTACTTC.

This clone was recorded once. The rearrangement joins TRBV7-3 to TRBJ2-3; 7 nucleotides line up with TRBD1. J lost 3 bases, V lost 6 bases, and 3 bases had no gene match. There are 13 residues in the CDR3. Germline values: CDR1 SGHTA, CDR2 FQGTGA. CDR3 in amino acids: CASRQTGTDTQYF. The DNA of the CDR3 is TGTGCCAGCAGGCAGACAGGGACAGATACGCAGTATTTT.

V usage is TRBV5-4 and J usage is TRBJ1-6; a weak D match, TRBD1 (6 bases). V lost 5 bases and J 5 bases, leaving 14 bases between the germline ends. Germline V CDR1 and CDR2: SGHNT, YYREEE (reference sequence). The CDR3 length is 15 residues. CDR3 nucleotide sequence: TGTGCCAGCAGAACCGGGACAAGCAATAATTCACCCCTCCACTTT. Translating it yields CASRTGTSNNSPLHF.

The rearrangement uses TRBV19 and TRBJ1-2; 8 nucleotides match TRBD1. CDR3 length: 14 residues. From germline, CDR1 is LNHDA and CDR2 SQIVND (reference sequence). Trimming at V came to 5 bases and at J to 7 bases, leaving 9 bases not matched to a gene. The DNA of the CDR3 is TGTGCCAGTAGTTATCCGGGACAGGAGGTTGGCTACACCTTC. This translates into CASSYPGQEVGYTF.

The chain joins TRBV5-1 to TRBJ1-1; no reliable D call. V dropped 0 bases and J dropped 1 base, with 7 bases sitting between them. Germline lookup yields CDR1 SGHRS and CDR2 YFSETQ. This CDR3 is 14 amino acids long. Here the CDR3 reads CASSLGPPNTEAFF. In DNA form, the CDR3 reads TGCGCCAGCAGCTTGGGGCCACCGAACACTGAAGCTTTCTTT.

The chain employs TRBV5-1 and TRBJ1-6; D perhaps matches TRBD1 (5 bases). The CDR3 sequence is 14 residues long. The germline CDR1 and CDR2 sequences are SGHRS and YFSETQ. Trimming stripped 6 bases from V and 7 bases from J, with 14 bases between. This chain's CDR3 is CASTIGDSNSPLHF. CDR3 coding DNA: TGCGCCAGCACAATAGGGGATAGCAATTCACCCCTCCACTTT. Complete variable domain (other parts from reference TRBV5-1 and TRBJ1-6): KAGVTQTPRYLIKTRGQQVTLSCSPISGHRSVSWYQQTPGQGLQFLFEYFSETQRNKGNFPGRFSGRQFSNSRSEMNVSTLELGDSALYLCASTIGDSNSPLHFGNGTRLTVT.

CDR3 DNA sequence: TGTGCCAGCAGCGTAGGATCAGGGGTAACCTACGAGCAGTACTTC. It yields the protein CASSVGSGVTYEQYF. The genes are TRBV9 and TRBJ2-7, with a possible D match to TRBD1 (6 bases). V gave up 0 bases and J gave up 2 bases, with 12 bases separating them. Germline-derived CDR1 and CDR2 are SGDLS and YYNGEE. This CDR3 region has 15 residues.

The chain uses TRBV9 and TRBJ2-3; 7 positions agree with TRBD1. The trim removed 4 bases at V and 6 bases at J, leaving 14 bases unmatched. This CDR3 contains 16 residues. The germline V gene has CDR1 SGDLS and CDR2 YYNGEE. For the CDR3, the DNA is TGTGCCAGCAGCCAACCCGACAGGGTGGATATGGATACGCAGTATTTT. Its protein is CASSQPDRVDMDTQYF.

The chain combines TRBV7-3 with TRBJ2-3; 12 bases line up with TRBD2. The germline CDR1 and CDR2 sequences are SGHTA and FQGTGA. Trimming at V came to 5 bases and at J to 4 bases, leaving 13 bases not matched to a gene. CDR3 length: 18 residues. CDR3 nucleotides: TGTGCCAGCAGCCCCTTCGGGACTAGCGGGCGAGGGCCAGATACGCAGTATTTT. As protein: CASSPFGTSGRGPDTQYF. The full variable domain, with the rest looked up from reference TRBV7-3 and TRBJ2-3, is GAGVSQTPSNKVTEKGKYVELRCDPISGHTALYWYRQSLGQGPEFLIYFQGTGAADDSGLPNDRFFAVRPEGSVSTLKIQRTERGDSAVYLCASSPFGTSGRGPDTQYFGPGTRLTVL.

This rearrangement joins TRBV7-9 to TRBJ2-5; 8 bases align to TRBD1. CDR3 size: 14 residues. The junction had 4 bases not matched to a gene; V was cut back by 4 bases and J by 3 bases. Germline CDR1 reads SEHNR; CDR2 reads FQNEAQ (reference sequence). This CDR3 reads CASSSSQGEETQYF. CDR3 DNA: TGTGCCAGCAGCTCTTCACAGGGGGAAGAGACCCAGTACTTC.